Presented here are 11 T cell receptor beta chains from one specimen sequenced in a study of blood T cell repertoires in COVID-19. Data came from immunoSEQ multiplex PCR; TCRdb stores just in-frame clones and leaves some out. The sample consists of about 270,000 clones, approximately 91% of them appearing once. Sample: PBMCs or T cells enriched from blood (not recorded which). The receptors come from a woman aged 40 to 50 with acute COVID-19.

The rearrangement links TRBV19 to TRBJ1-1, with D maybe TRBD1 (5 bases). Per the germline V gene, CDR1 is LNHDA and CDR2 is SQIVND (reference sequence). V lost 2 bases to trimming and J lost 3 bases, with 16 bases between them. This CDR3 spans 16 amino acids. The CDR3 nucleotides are TGTGCCAGTAGTATACGAGGGCAGGGACTTGACACTGAAGCTTTCTTT. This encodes CASSIRGQGLDTEAFF.

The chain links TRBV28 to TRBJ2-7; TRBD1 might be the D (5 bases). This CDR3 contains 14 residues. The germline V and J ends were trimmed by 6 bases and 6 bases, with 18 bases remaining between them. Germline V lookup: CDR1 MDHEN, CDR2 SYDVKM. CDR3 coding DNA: TGTGCCAGCAGGAAAACAGGAGCACGTCGCGAGCAGTACTTC. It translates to CASRKTGARREQYF.

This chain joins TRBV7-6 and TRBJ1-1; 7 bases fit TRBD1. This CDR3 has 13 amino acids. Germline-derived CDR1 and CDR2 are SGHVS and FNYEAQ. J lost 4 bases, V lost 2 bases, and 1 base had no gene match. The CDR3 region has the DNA TGTGCCAGCAGCTTACGACAGGGCACTGAAGCTTTCTTT. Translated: CASSLRQGTEAFF.

The CDR3 here is CASRIGSNEQFF. The DNA of the CDR3 is TGTGCCAGCAGGATCGGGAGTAATGAGCAGTTCTTC. This sequence joins TRBV11-3 and TRBJ2-1, with D perhaps TRBD2 (6 bases). V lost 6 bases, J lost 7 bases, and 10 bases lay in between. This CDR3 spans 12 amino acids. CDR1 SGHNT and CDR2 YENEEA come from the germline V gene.

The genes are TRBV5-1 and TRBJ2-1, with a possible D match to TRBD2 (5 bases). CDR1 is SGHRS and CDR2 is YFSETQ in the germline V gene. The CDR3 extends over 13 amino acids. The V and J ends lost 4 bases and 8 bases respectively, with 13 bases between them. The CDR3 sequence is CASSPDGRDEQFF. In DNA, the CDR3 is TGCGCCAGCAGCCCCGACGGGCGGGATGAGCAGTTCTTC. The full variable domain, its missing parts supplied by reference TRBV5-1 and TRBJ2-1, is KAGVTQTPRYLIKTRGQQVTLSCSPISGHRSVSWYQQTPGQGLQFLFEYFSETQRNKGNFPGRFSGRQFSNSRSEMNVSTLELGDSALYLCASSPDGRDEQFFGPGTRLTVL.

The CDR3 DNA reads TGCGCCAGCAGCTCTCCGGGACAGAATCTCTACGAGCAGTACTTC. Its translation: CASSSPGQNLYEQYF. The genes are TRBV4-1 and TRBJ2-7; 7 bases align to TRBD1. Germline CDR1 and CDR2: MGHRA and YSYEKL. This CDR3 has 15 amino acids. The junction had 10 bases not matched to a gene; V was cut back by 5 bases and J by 3 bases.

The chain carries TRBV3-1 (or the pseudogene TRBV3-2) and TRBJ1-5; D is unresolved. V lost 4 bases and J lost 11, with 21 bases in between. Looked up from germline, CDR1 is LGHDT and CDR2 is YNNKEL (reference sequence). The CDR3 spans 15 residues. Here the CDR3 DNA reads TGTGCCAGCAGCCCACAATTCGGAGAAAGGTCCTCCCAGCATTTT. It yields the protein CASSPQFGERSSQHF.

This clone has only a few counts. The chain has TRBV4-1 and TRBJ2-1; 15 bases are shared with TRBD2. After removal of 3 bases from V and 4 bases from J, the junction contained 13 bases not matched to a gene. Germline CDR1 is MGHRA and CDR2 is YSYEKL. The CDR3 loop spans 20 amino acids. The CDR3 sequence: CASSQTPRWTSGGVYNEQFF. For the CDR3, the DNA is TGCGCCAGCAGCCAGACTCCCCGCTGGACTAGCGGGGGGGTTTACAATGAGCAGTTCTTC.

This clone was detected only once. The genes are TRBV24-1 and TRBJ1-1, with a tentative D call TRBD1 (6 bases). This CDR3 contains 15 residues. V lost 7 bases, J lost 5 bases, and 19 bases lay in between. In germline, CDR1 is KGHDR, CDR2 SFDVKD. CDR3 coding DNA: TGTGCCACCAGGGCCGGGACAAAAGGTGGGACTGAAGCTTTCTTT. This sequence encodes CATRAGTKGGTEAFF.

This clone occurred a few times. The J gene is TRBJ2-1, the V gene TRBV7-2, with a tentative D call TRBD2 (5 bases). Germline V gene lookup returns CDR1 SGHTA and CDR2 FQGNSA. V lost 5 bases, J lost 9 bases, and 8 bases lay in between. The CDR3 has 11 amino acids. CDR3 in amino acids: CASSPGVEQFF. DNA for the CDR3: TGTGCCAGCAGCCCCGGGGTTGAGCAGTTCTTC.

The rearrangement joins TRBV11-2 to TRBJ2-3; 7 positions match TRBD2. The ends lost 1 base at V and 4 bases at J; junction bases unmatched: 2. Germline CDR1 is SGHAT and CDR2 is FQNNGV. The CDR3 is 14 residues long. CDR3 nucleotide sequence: TGTGCCAGCAGCTTAGCGGGGGGTGCAGATACGCAGTATTTT. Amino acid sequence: CASSLAGGADTQYF. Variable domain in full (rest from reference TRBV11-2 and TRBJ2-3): EAGVAQSPRYKIIEKRQSVAFWCNPISGHATLYWYQQILGQGPKLLIQFQNNGVVDDSQLPKDRFSAERLKGVDSTLKIQPAKLEDSAVYLCASSLAGGADTQYFGPGTRLTVL.